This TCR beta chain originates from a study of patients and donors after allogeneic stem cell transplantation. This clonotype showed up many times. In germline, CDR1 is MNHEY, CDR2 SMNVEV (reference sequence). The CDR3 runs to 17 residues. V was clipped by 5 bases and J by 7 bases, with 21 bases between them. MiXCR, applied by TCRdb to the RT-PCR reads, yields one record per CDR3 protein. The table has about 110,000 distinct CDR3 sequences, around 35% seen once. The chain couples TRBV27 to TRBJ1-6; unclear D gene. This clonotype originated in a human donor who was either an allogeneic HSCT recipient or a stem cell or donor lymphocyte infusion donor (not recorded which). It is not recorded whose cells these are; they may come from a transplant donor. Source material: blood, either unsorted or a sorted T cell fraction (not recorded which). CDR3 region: CASSPRGIYPGNSPLHF. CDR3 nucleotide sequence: TGTGCCAGCAGTCCCCGGGGTATCTATCCTGGCAATTCACCCCTCCACTTT.